This T cell receptor (beta chain) came from a study of OX40 agonist ivuxolimab in advanced cancers. Study outcomes and limitations: By week 6 at 0.1 to 3.0 mg/kg, blood CD4+ and CD8+ T cells had expanded clonally.

CDR3 length equals 14 residues. Germline V gives CDR1 GTSNPN, CDR2 SVGIG (reference sequence). Trimming shortened V by 4 bases and J by 1 base, and 13 bases separated the two germline ends. Turning to this clone: Its cognate antigen is unknown.

Method: immunoSEQ multiplex PCR; TCRdb's copy keeps in-frame clones and lacks some. Among around 86,000 clones listed, around four fifths were seen once. V and J are TRBV30 and TRBJ1-1; D may be TRBD1 (5 bases). The receptor was isolated from an adult with an advanced solid tumor such as melanoma, head and neck, liver or kidney cancer. This sample comprised CD4+ or CD8+ T cells sorted from blood, obtained in a trial of the OX40 agonist ivuxolimab. The CDR3 is CAWNPGRANTEAFF. The CDR3 region has the DNA TGTGCCTGGAACCCGGGGCGGGCGAACACTGAAGCTTTCTTT.